These 23 T cell receptor beta chains originate from one sample sequenced in a study of blood T cell repertoires in COVID-19. Data came from immunoSEQ multiplex PCR; TCRdb stores just in-frame clones and leaves some out. The repertoire holds about 210,000 clones, with approximately 90% as singletons. The material sequenced was PBMCs or T cells enriched from blood (not recorded which). The receptors derive from a man aged 18 to 29 with acute COVID-19.

The chain joins TRBV7-2 to TRBJ1-1, with D possibly being TRBD1 (5 bases). V was pared by 7 bases and J by 3 bases, with 15 bases between. CDR1 and CDR2 from the germline V gene are SGHTA and FQGNSA. This CDR3 has 14 residues. This CDR3 reads CASTVVGGDTEAFF. The CDR3 nucleotides are TGTGCCAGCACCGTAGTTGGGGGGGACACTGAAGCTTTCTTT.

The chain has TRBV27 and TRBJ2-3, with 8 bases aligning to TRBD2. The CDR3 is made up of 15 amino acids. V trimming: 2 bases; J trimming: 5 bases; junction bases outside the gene matches: 6. CDR1 is MNHEY, CDR2 SMNVEV, per germline (reference sequence). The CDR3 protein is CASSLGGLAIDTQYF. CDR3 in DNA: TGTGCCAGCAGTTTAGGAGGACTAGCAATAGATACGCAGTATTTT.

This chain's CDR3 is CASSLIWDKYNEQFF. The CDR3 nucleotides are TGTGCCAGCAGCTTAATTTGGGACAAATACAATGAGCAGTTCTTC. The V gene is TRBV5-5, the J gene TRBJ2-1; D is perhaps TRBD1 (6 bases). The V gene lost 2 bases and the J gene lost 4 bases, with 13 bases spanning the gap. From germline, CDR1 is SGHKS and CDR2 YYEKEE (reference sequence). The CDR3 covers 15 residues. Based on the CDR3 plus reference TRBV5-5 and TRBJ2-1, the full variable domain is DAGVTQSPTHLIKTRGQQVTLRCSPISGHKSVSWYQQVLGQGPQFIFQYYEKEERGRGNFPDRFSARQFPNYSSELNVNALLLGDSALYLCASSLIWDKYNEQFFGPGTRLTVL.

The gene calls are TRBV28 and TRBJ2-1, with D perhaps TRBD2 (5 bases). The CDR3 runs to 13 residues. Deletions cut 2 bases from V and 7 bases from J, with 9 bases between. Germline-derived CDR1 and CDR2 are MDHEN and SYDVKM. The CDR3 sequence is CASSLGGLNEQFF. CDR3 nucleotide sequence: TGTGCCAGCAGTTTAGGCGGGTTGAATGAGCAGTTCTTC.

The chain couples TRBV11-3 to TRBJ1-2; D possibly corresponds to TRBD1 (5 bases). The CDR3 is 13 residues long. Germline values: CDR1 SGHNT, CDR2 YENEEA. V lost 7 bases, J lost 3 bases, and 12 bases lay in between. The CDR3 nucleotides read TGTGCCAGCACCGGGGGGGGACACTATGGCTACACCTTC. Protein product: CASTGGGHYGYTF.

The V and J genes are TRBV5-5 and TRBJ1-6, with D perhaps matching TRBD1 (5 bases). The CDR3 consists of 14 residues. The V and J ends lost 3 bases and 6 bases respectively, with 10 bases between them. CDR1 SGHKS and CDR2 YYEKEE come from the germline V gene (reference sequence). The CDR3 loop reads CASSSRVFNSPLHF. CDR3 DNA: TGTGCCAGCAGCTCCAGGGTCTTTAATTCACCCCTCCACTTT. The full variable domain, with the rest looked up from reference TRBV5-5 and TRBJ1-6, is DAGVTQSPTHLIKTRGQQVTLRCSPISGHKSVSWYQQVLGQGPQFIFQYYEKEERGRGNFPDRFSARQFPNYSSELNVNALLLGDSALYLCASSSRVFNSPLHFGNGTRLTVT.

V usage is TRBV7-2 and J usage is TRBJ1-1; D is unclear. The V and J ends lost 1 base and 0 bases respectively, with 6 bases between them. CDR3 length equals 14 residues. CDR1 is SGHTA, CDR2 FQGNSA, per germline. The CDR3 loop reads CASSLGLVNTEAFF. The CDR3 DNA follows: TGTGCCAGCAGCTTAGGGCTAGTGAACACTGAAGCTTTCTTT.

In its sample, this clone was seen once. The V gene is TRBV6-6, the J gene TRBJ1-3; tentative D call: TRBD1 (5 bases). Germline values: CDR1 MNHNY, CDR2 SVGAGI (reference sequence). This CDR3 region has 14 residues. Trimming left V 5 bases short and J 2 bases short, with 10 bases between. The CDR3, as DNA: TGTGCCAGCAGTCCACGGGGGGCTGGAAACACCATATATTTT. This encodes CASSPRGAGNTIYF.

This clone was found once. V gene TRBV29-1 combines with J gene TRBJ2-3; 7 nucleotides match TRBD1. Germline V gene data show CDR1 as SQVTM and CDR2 as ANQGSEA. This CDR3 has 14 amino acids. The trim removed 5 bases at V and 0 bases at J, leaving 5 bases unmatched. CDR3 DNA sequence: TGCAGCGTTATGACAGGGATTAGCACAGATACGCAGTATTTT. Amino acids: CSVMTGISTDTQYF.

On this clone itself: The same CDR3 is also encoded by other DNA sequences in this sample. The chain couples TRBV5-1 to TRBJ2-2; 10 bases line up with TRBD2. The CDR3 extends over 16 amino acids. Unmatched junction bases numbered 5, after V lost 0 bases and J lost 6 bases. Per germline, CDR1 SGHRS and CDR2 YFSETQ. This CDR3 reads CASSLELAGVSGELFF. The DNA of the CDR3 is TGCGCCAGCAGCTTGGAGCTAGCGGGAGTATCCGGGGAGCTGTTTTTT.

The DNA for the CDR3 is TGTGCCAGCAGCGCCCGGGACAGGGGGCTCTACGAGCAGTACTTC. The encoded protein is CASSARDRGLYEQYF. V gene TRBV6-5 combines with J gene TRBJ2-7; 12 positions agree with TRBD1. CDR3 length: 15 amino acids. The germline V gene encodes CDR1 MNHEY and CDR2 SVGAGI. After removal of 6 bases from V and 3 bases from J, the junction contained 6 bases not matched to a gene.

The chain couples TRBV6-5 to TRBJ1-2; tentatively, D is TRBD1 (5 bases). V lost 6 bases and J lost 4, with 9 bases in between. CDR3 length: 12 amino acids. Germline lookup yields CDR1 MNHEY and CDR2 SVGAGI. Written as DNA, the CDR3 is TGTGCCAGCAGCCCGGGACTCTATGGCTACACCTTC. Translated: CASSPGLYGYTF.

A word on this clone: Other DNA sequences in this sample translate to the same CDR3. The rearrangement uses TRBV28 and TRBJ2-5, with no clear D. The length of the CDR3 is 13 residues. The ends were cut back, 3 bases at V and 5 bases at J, with 10 bases in the middle. The germline gives CDR1 MDHEN, CDR2 SYDVKM. CDR3 nucleotides: TGTGCCAGCAGTTTGGGTGTCGGGGAGACCCAGTACTTC. Translated, it gives CASSLGVGETQYF.

The sample holds a few counts of this clone. The chain links TRBV2 to TRBJ2-7; 14 bases match TRBD2. The V and J ends lost 2 bases and 6 bases, in that order; junction bases with no gene match: 3. Germline values: CDR1 SNHLY, CDR2 FYNNEI. The CDR3 has 15 residues. The CDR3 region is CASSERLAGGTEQYF. The DNA of the CDR3 is TGTGCCAGCAGTGAAAGACTAGCGGGAGGGACCGAGCAGTACTTC.

The chain joins TRBV4-1 to TRBJ1-5; TRBD1 matches at 8 bases. Germline loops: CDR1 MGHRA, CDR2 YSYEKL. V was pared by 0 bases and J by 4 bases, with 2 bases of the junction left unmatched. The length of the CDR3 is 15 residues. DNA of the CDR3: TGCGCCAGCAGCCAAGAGGGGGACAGGAATCAGCCCCAGCATTTT. Translating it yields CASSQEGDRNQPQHF.

The chain carries TRBV27 and TRBJ1-2; D is undetermined. Between the trimmed V and J ends, which lost 6 bases and 2 bases, there was a span of 10 bases. The length of the CDR3 is 13 residues. CDR1 is MNHEY, CDR2 SMNVEV, per germline (reference sequence). This CDR3 reads CASRPTSNYGYTF. CDR3 bases: TGTGCCAGCAGACCGACATCGAACTATGGCTACACCTTC.

This clone was counted a single time. The chain joins TRBV7-9 to TRBJ2-1, with D uncertain. This CDR3 region has 13 residues. Per the germline V gene, CDR1 is SEHNR and CDR2 is FQNEAQ (reference sequence). Trimming stripped 2 bases from V and 8 bases from J, with 10 bases between. The CDR3 loop reads CASSLIDRDEQFF. The CDR3 coding sequence is TGTGCCAGCAGCTTAATCGATCGGGATGAGCAGTTCTTC.

The chain is built from TRBV6-1 and TRBJ2-5, with TRBD2 matching over 11 bases. J gave up 1 base and V 7 bases, and 17 bases lay outside the gene matches. In germline, CDR1 is MNHNS, CDR2 SASEGT. CDR3 size: 19 residues. The CDR3 bases are TGTGCCAGCACTGATTTCGGGAGAACGGGACTAGCGGTCCAAGAGACCCAGTACTTC. It is translated as CASTDFGRTGLAVQETQYF.

The chain recombines TRBV20-1 with TRBJ2-1; D is possibly TRBD2 (6 bases). Trimming left V 6 bases short and J 9 bases short, with 15 bases between. The V gene's germline CDR1 is DFQATT and CDR2 SNEGSKA (reference sequence). The CDR3 is 12 amino acids. The CDR3 region is CSASLGGIEQFF. CDR3 coding DNA: TGCAGTGCGAGTCTAGGAGGGATTGAGCAGTTCTTC.

This clone was counted once. The CDR3 coding sequence is TGTGCCAGTAGTAAAACCACCGGGACTACCGAAGAGACCCAGTACTTC. Translated: CASSKTTGTTEETQYF. The J gene is TRBJ2-5, the V gene TRBV19; the match to TRBD2 covers 7 bases. CDR1 and CDR2 (germline): LNHDA, SQIVND (reference sequence). CDR3 length equals 16 residues. With V trimmed by 4 bases and J by 3 bases, 11 bases remained unmatched.

A few counts support this clone. The J gene is TRBJ2-7, the V gene TRBV19, with D hard to call. From germline, CDR1 is LNHDA and CDR2 SQIVND (reference sequence). V lost 3 bases and J lost 0, with 6 bases in between. This CDR3 has 13 amino acids. CDR3: CASSIPYSYEQYF. The CDR3, as DNA: TGTGCCAGTAGTATCCCCTACTCCTACGAGCAGTACTTC.

The chain joins TRBV11-2 to TRBJ2-2, with 8 bases aligning to TRBD2. Germline V gives CDR1 SGHAT, CDR2 FQNNGV. The CDR3 consists of 17 residues. V gave up 1 base and J gave up 2 bases; unmatched junction bases: 6. CDR3 in DNA: TGTGCCAGCAGCTTAGGACTAGCGCTAACAAACACCGGGGAGCTGTTTTTT. Translated: CASSLGLALTNTGELFF.

The rearrangement joins TRBV28 to TRBJ2-7, with 8 bases matching TRBD1. Germline loops: CDR1 MDHEN, CDR2 SYDVKM. The CDR3 length is 15 residues. Losses at the gene ends were 2 bases for V and 7 bases for J; bases not matched to a gene: 10. CDR3 protein: CASSLSSGQGEEQYF. In DNA, the CDR3 is TGTGCCAGCAGTTTAAGCTCCGGACAGGGCGAGGAGCAGTACTTC.